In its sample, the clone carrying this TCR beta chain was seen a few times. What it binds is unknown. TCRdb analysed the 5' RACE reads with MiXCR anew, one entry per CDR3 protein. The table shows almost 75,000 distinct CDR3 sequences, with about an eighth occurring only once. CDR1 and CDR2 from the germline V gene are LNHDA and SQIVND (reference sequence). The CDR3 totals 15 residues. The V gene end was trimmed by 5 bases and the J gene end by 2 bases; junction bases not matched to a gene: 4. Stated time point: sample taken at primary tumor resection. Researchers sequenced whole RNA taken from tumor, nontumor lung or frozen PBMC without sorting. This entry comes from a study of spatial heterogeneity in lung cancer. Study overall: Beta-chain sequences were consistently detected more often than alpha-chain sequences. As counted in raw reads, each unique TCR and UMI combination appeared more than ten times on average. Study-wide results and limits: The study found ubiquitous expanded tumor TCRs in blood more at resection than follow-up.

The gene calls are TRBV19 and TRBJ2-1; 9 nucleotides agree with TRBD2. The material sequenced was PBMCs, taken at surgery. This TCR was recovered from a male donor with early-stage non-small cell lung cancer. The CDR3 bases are TGTGCCAGTAGTGTATCTAGCGGGGCCTACAATGAGCAGTTCTTC. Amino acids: CASSVSSGAYNEQFF.